This TCR beta chain came from a study of shared clonotypes between healthy human individuals. The protocol was immunoSEQ multiplex PCR, while the TCRdb copy is restricted to in-frame clones and leaves out a portion. The table records around 79,000 clones, roughly two thirds of them present only once. As regards this clone: The antigen remains undetermined.

Trimming removed 0 bases from V and 0 bases from J, with 4 bases in between. Germline assignment: CDR1 SGDLS and CDR2 YYNGEE. The CDR3 is 13 amino acids. In CD8 memory, CD45RO+ cells were put together with CCR7-negative CD45RA+ TemRA cells. General study findings and limits: For naive CD4 cells, roughly 5% of clonotypes were shared across a handful of donors. Clonotype sharing among the donors was expected to vary with sequencing depth. Memory subsets generally showed lower estimated richness than naive subsets.

This TCR came from a man aged 25-45 years in good health. The material sequenced was memory CD8+ T cells sorted from blood. The sample's subset: CD45RO+ cells pooled with CCR7-negative TemRA cells. The chain joins TRBV9 to TRBJ2-7; D gene ambiguous. The CDR3 DNA sequence: TGTGCCAGCAGCGTAGAGCCCTCCTACGAGCAGTACTTC. It encodes CASSVEPSYEQYF.